This TCR beta chain is drawn from a study of shared clonotypes between healthy human individuals. Study context: Per-donor plates numbered three CD4 naive, three CD4 memory, two CD8 naive and one CD8 memory. Study-level findings and limits: Clonotypes not shared had lower generation probabilities than those common to all four donors.

As for this clone: Its specificity is not known.

Terminally differentiated effector memory CD45RA+ cells were left out of the naive CD8 fraction, which was CD45RO-negative and positively selected for CCR7. Libraries were prepared by immunoSEQ multiplex PCR; TCRdb keeps only in-frame clonotypes and omits some of them. This sample has hundreds of thousands of clones; approximately 96% occur once, and the top ten carry roughly 0.1%. Sequenced material: naive CD8+ T cells sorted from blood. This TCR derives from a young woman in good health.

The DNA for the CDR3 is TGCAGCGTTGCTCGGCTGAACACTGAAGCTTTCTTT. Encoded protein: CSVARLNTEAFF. V and J are TRBV29-1 and TRBJ1-1; D is unresolved. The germline V gene has CDR1 SQVTM and CDR2 ANQGSEA. Trimming stripped 4 bases from V and 0 bases from J, with 6 bases between. The CDR3 runs to 12 residues.